A single sample gave rise to the 10 T cell receptor beta chains below, sequenced in a study of CD8+ T cells in alopecia areata. Extracted RNA was reverse transcribed, and the resulting cDNA served as sequencing template. Produced via immunoSEQ multiplex PCR; TCRdb's table is partial and in-frame only. The data contain roughly 100,000 clones, roughly 53% of them seen just once; the ten biggest clones take up roughly 9%. Specimen: CD4+ T cells sorted from blood. The receptors derive from a human donor in good health.

This chain links TRBV7-2 with TRBJ2-3, with D uncertain. The CDR3 is made up of 10 amino acids. V lost 8 bases, J lost 7 bases, and 7 bases lay in between. Germline loops: CDR1 SGHTA, CDR2 FQGNSA. In DNA form, the CDR3 reads TGTGCCAGCGGGGAAAATACGCAGTATTTT. Its translation is CASGENTQYF.

This clone was found a few times. The chain links TRBV30 to TRBJ2-1, with 8 positions matching TRBD2. Germline V CDR1 and CDR2: GTSNPN, SVGIG (reference sequence). This CDR3 contains 12 residues. The DNA of the CDR3 is TGTAGCGGGGGATCCTCCTACAATGAGCAGTTCTTC. This gives the protein CSGGSSYNEQFF.

V is TRBV29-1 and J is TRBJ1-5, with D hard to call. CDR1 is SQVTM, CDR2 ANQGSEA, per germline. The CDR3 is made up of 18 amino acids. Trimming took off 3 bases at V and 0 bases at J, with 21 bases between the two ends. This CDR3 is CSVDKGFPEGYSNQPQHF. Written as DNA, the CDR3 is TGCAGCGTTGATAAAGGATTTCCCGAGGGCTATAGCAATCAGCCCCAGCATTTT.

The V and J genes are TRBV7-2 and TRBJ1-2; possible D gene TRBD1, 6 bases. There are 15 residues in the CDR3. Germline V gives CDR1 SGHTA, CDR2 FQGNSA. The V gene lost 4 bases and the J gene lost 2 bases, with 14 bases spanning the gap. The CDR3 DNA follows: TGTGCCAGCAGCTATCTCACAGGGACCAACTATGGCTACACCTTC. It specifies CASSYLTGTNYGYTF.

The CDR3 region is CASSYGTNTEAFF. The CDR3 region has the DNA TGTGCCAGCAGTTACGGGACAAACACTGAAGCTTTCTTT. The chain combines TRBV6-5 with TRBJ1-1; D might be TRBD1 (6 bases). The CDR3 consists of 13 residues. Germline CDR1 MNHEY, CDR2 SVGAGI. Trimming cost V 2 bases and J 2 bases, with 6 bases left between them.

The chain has TRBV4-3 and TRBJ1-6; no clear D. The V and J ends lost 1 base and 0 bases respectively, with 19 bases between them. The CDR3 runs to 20 residues. Germline-derived CDR1 and CDR2 are LGHNA and YSLEER. As DNA, the CDR3 is TGCGCCAGCAGCCAAGGCGCAGGTCCCCTCCTGAGCTCCTATAATTCACCCCTCCACTTT. Translating gives CASSQGAGPLLSSYNSPLHF.

The rearrangement uses TRBV5-6 and TRBJ2-5; the match to TRBD2 covers 7 bases. Germline V gene sequence: CDR1 SGHDT, CDR2 YYEEEE. The J segment lost 2 bases and the V segment lost 3 bases, leaving 10 bases of the junction unmatched. This CDR3 comprises 16 residues. The CDR3 loop is CASSYPGRDGQETQYF. The CDR3 nucleotides read TGTGCCAGCAGCTATCCGGGGAGGGACGGGCAAGAGACCCAGTACTTC.

This chain uses TRBV5-4 with TRBJ2-6; D may be TRBD1 (5 bases). CDR3 length: 17 amino acids. Germline values: CDR1 SGHNT, CDR2 YYREEE (reference sequence). The germline V and J ends were trimmed by 1 base and 0 bases, with 11 bases remaining between them. For the CDR3, the DNA is TGTGCCAGCAGCTTGATCAGGGATACCTCTGGGGCCAACGTCCTGACTTTC. Residues: CASSLIRDTSGANVLTF.

The table lists this clone with a few counts. The chain carries TRBV29-1 and TRBJ2-3, with D possibly matching TRBD1 (5 bases). The V and J ends lost 4 bases and 0 bases respectively, with 11 bases between them. CDR1 is SQVTM, CDR2 ANQGSEA, per germline. This CDR3 region has 14 residues. CDR3 nucleotides: TGCAGCGTTGGGCAGGGTGAGAGCACAGATACGCAGTATTTT. Amino acids: CSVGQGESTDTQYF.

This chain connects TRBV11-3 to TRBJ2-2; 8 bases agree with TRBD2. V lost 5 bases, J lost 2 bases, and 4 bases stayed unmatched. The CDR3 sequence is 15 residues long. From germline, CDR1 is SGHNT and CDR2 YENEEA. CDR3 DNA sequence: TGTGCCAGCAGCCCAGGACTAGCTAACACCGGGGAGCTGTTTTTT. Its translation is CASSPGLANTGELFF.